The source of this TCR beta chain is a study of beta chain features in type 1 diabetes. A few counts support this clone. Its specificity is unknown. Every isolated RNA sample was fully reverse transcribed, so sequencing captured expressed TCRB transcripts. Naive, central memory and regulatory T cell samples came to a mean of roughly 3.6 million reads. Produced via immunoSEQ multiplex PCR; TCRdb's table is partial and in-frame only. The sample includes 350,000 to 450,000 clones, roughly 13% seen only once; the top ten take under 0.04%. The V gene lost 1 base and the J gene lost 10 bases, with 18 bases spanning the gap. This CDR3 is built from 15 residues. Germline CDR1 is SGDLS and CDR2 is YYNGEE. Study-level points and caveats: The study found fewer insertions and more deletions at VDJ junctions in type 1 diabetes patients. Whatever favoring of shorter templates PCR might show would apply equally to patients and controls.

Each sorted fraction was over 95% pure. The J gene is TRBJ2-1, the V gene TRBV9; no reliable D call. The sample comprised naive CD4+ T cells from blood. This TCR was recovered from a man aged 30 to 45 in good health. Written as DNA, the CDR3 is TGTGCCAGCAGCGTAACGAGTGGATCCCCCTTAGAGCAGTTCTTC. It specifies CASSVTSGSPLEQFF.